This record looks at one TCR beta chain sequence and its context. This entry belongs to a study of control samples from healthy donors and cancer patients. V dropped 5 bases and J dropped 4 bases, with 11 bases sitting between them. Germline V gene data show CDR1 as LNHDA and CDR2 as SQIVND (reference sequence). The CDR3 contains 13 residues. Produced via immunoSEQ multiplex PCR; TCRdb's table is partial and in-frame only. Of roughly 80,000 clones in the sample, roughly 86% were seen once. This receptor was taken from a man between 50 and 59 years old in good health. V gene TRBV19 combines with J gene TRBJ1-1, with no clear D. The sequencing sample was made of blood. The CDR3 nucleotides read TGTGCCAGTAGTCCAGTTCGGTCCACTGAAGCTTTCTTT. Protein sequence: CASSPVRSTEAFF.